The present TCR beta chain was sequenced within a study of cytomegalovirus exposure and HLA in healthy donors. Use of 60 Vbeta and 13 Jbeta primers characterized the PCR. Clones were read by immunoSEQ multiplex PCR, and TCRdb kept only the in-frame ones, dropping some. The sample lists under 200,000 clones, roughly 78% occurring once. CDR3 size: 13 residues. Trimming cost V 7 bases and J 2 bases, with 10 bases left between them. Germline lookup yields CDR1 SNHLY and CDR2 FYNNEI. The sequenced sample was PBMCs. The clonotype originates from a woman between 50 and 59 years old in good health and CMV-seropositive. The chain recombines TRBV2 with TRBJ2-3, with D perhaps matching TRBD2 (6 bases). CDR3 residues: CASIRDSTDTQYF. The CDR3 nucleotides read TGTGCCAGCATCAGGGACTCCACAGATACGCAGTATTTT.